The T cell receptor beta chain under discussion was sequenced for a study of blood T cell repertoires in COVID-19. Turning to the study itself: COVID-19 samples, acute and convalescent, were from the United States, Italy and Spain. Sample material is recorded as cDNA or gDNA derived from T cells, B-cell-depleted T cells, or PBMCs.

The table came from immunoSEQ multiplex PCR; TCRdb's copy has only in-frame clones and leaves some out. The sample gives about 310,000 clones, around 90% of which show up once; approximately 9% is in the top ten. The CDR3 runs 15 residues. Between the trimmed V and J ends, which lost 5 bases and 3 bases, there was a span of 16 bases. Germline lookup yields CDR1 SGHVS and CDR2 FQNEAQ. This sequence was found in a young woman who had recovered from COVID-19. The sample comprised PBMCs or T cells enriched from blood (not recorded which). The chain links TRBV7-8 to TRBJ1-2, with D tentatively TRBD1 (6 bases). As DNA, the CDR3 is TGTGCCAGCAGCCCAGCCTCCAGGGGCCACTATGGCTACACCTTC. It yields the protein CASSPASRGHYGYTF.